The rows below give T cell receptor beta chains drawn from one sample of a study of T cell responses to AZD1222 COVID-19 vaccine. Libraries were prepared by immunoSEQ multiplex PCR; TCRdb keeps only in-frame clonotypes and omits some of them. The sample holds 110,000 to 150,000 clones, roughly 90% seen once. Source: peripheral blood, taken 28 days after the second AZD1222 dose. The receptors stem from an adult who received the AZD1222 COVID-19 vaccine. The CDR3 runs from the conserved cysteine through the conserved F or W. D genes are given only for firm matches. Clone sizes are given selectively: once, few, many, or a class where the clone is expanded.

TRBJ2-5 | . | TRBV6-5 | . | CASSYSGGVRETQYF | TGTGCCAGCAGTTACTCCGGGGGAGTCCGAGAGACCCAGTACTTC
TRBJ1-2 | TRBD1 | TRBV4-3 | . | CASSQGGDSLF | TGCGCCAGCAGCCAAGGGGGGGACAGCTTATTC
TRBJ2-7 | . | TRBV7-2 | . | CASSLGSQGKTYEQYF | TGTGCCAGCAGCTTGGGGAGCCAGGGAAAGACCTACGAGCAGTACTTC
TRBJ2-6 | TRBD1 | TRBV28 | . | CASSPGTGPLSGANVLTF | TGTGCCAGCAGTCCGGGGACAGGGCCTCTCTCTGGGGCCAACGTCCTGACTTTC
TRBJ1-2 | TRBD1 | TRBV2 | once | CASSRDRVGSNYGYTF | TGTGCCAGCAGTCGGGACAGGGTGGGGTCTAACTATGGCTACACCTTC
TRBJ2-1 | TRBD2 | TRBV4-1 | once | CASSQETSGRRNEQFF | TGCGCCAGCAGCCAAGAGACTAGCGGGAGGAGGAATGAGCAGTTCTTC
TRBJ2-1 | TRBD2 | TRBV7-9 | . | CASSWSGMGEQFF | TGTGCCAGCAGCTGGAGCGGGATGGGGGAGCAGTTCTTC
TRBJ2-7 | . | TRBV5-5 | . | CASSSWAASRGEQYF | TGTGCCAGCAGCTCTTGGGCAGCTTCGCGAGGGGAGCAGTACTTC
TRBJ2-2 | . | TRBV7-2 | . | CASRRLDRLGELFF | TGTGCCAGCAGGCGATTGGACCGACTCGGGGAGCTGTTTTTT
TRBJ2-2 | TRBD2 | TRBV6-5 | . | CASSFRTSGVGGELFF | TGTGCCAGCAGTTTCCGGACTAGCGGAGTGGGCGGGGAGCTGTTTTTT
TRBJ2-3 | TRBD1 | TRBV19 | . | CASSTGQAILTDTQYF | TGTGCCAGTAGCACCGGACAGGCAATCCTCACAGATACGCAGTATTTT
TRBJ1-5 | . | TRBV6-1 | . | CASSESSAQWPQHF | TGTGCCAGCAGTGAATCTTCAGCGCAGTGGCCCCAGCATTTT
TRBJ1-2 | . | TRBV9 | . | CASSDRPTLRYGYTF | TGTGCCAGCAGCGACCGACCTACCCTAAGATATGGCTACACCTTC
TRBJ1-4 | . | TRBV18 | . | CASSPSIRQGGEKLFF | TGTGCCAGCTCACCCAGCATTCGGCAGGGTGGTGAAAAACTGTTTTTT
TRBJ1-2 | . | TRBV14 | . | CASSHPSSGSYGYTF | TGTGCCAGCAGCCATCCTTCTAGCGGGAGCTATGGCTACACCTTC
TRBJ2-1 | TRBD2 | TRBV28 | . | CASSLFAAGGPDEQFF | TGTGCCAGCAGTTTATTTGCAGCGGGAGGGCCCGATGAGCAGTTCTTC
TRBJ2-3 | . | TRBV27 | . | CASSLSTGAPDTQYF | TGTGCCAGCAGTTTATCGACGGGGGCCCCAGATACGCAGTATTTT
TRBJ2-7 | TRBD1 | TRBV7-8 | once | CASRTTGGTYEQYF | TGTGCCAGCAGAACGACAGGGGGGACTTACGAGCAGTACTTC
TRBJ1-4 | TRBD1 | TRBV7-6 | . | CASSLRLGQGGEKLFF | TGTGCCAGCAGCTTACGGCTGGGGCAGGGGGGGGAAAAACTGTTTTTT
TRBJ1-5 | TRBD1 | TRBV6-5 | once | CASSYSQGAQPQHF | TGTGCCAGCAGTTACTCCCAGGGGGCTCAGCCCCAGCATTTT
TRBJ1-4 | . | TRBV4-1 | . | CASSQDNTATGEKLFF | TGCGCCAGCAGCCAAGATAACACAGCGACGGGTGAAAAACTGTTTTTT
TRBJ2-3 | . | TRBV19 | . | CASSPPGTDTQYF | TGTGCCAGTAGTCCACCTGGGACAGATACGCAGTATTTT
TRBJ1-5 | . | TRBV30 | few | CAWSNGQGSNQPQHF | TGTGCCTGGAGTAATGGGCAGGGCTCAAATCAGCCCCAGCATTTT
TRBJ1-2 | TRBD1 | TRBV7-2 | once | CASSSPHRGDYGYTF | TGTGCCAGCAGCAGCCCCCACAGGGGGGACTATGGCTACACCTTC
TRBJ2-7 | . | TRBV11-2 | . | CASSYFPKGGVVYEQYF | TGTGCCAGCAGCTACTTCCCCAAAGGGGGGGTCGTCTACGAGCAGTACTTC
TRBJ1-6 | TRBD1 | TRBV7-8 | . | CASSSRQGENSPLHF | TGTGCCAGCAGCTCCCGACAGGGGGAAAATTCACCCCTCCACTTT
TRBJ1-5 | TRBD1 | TRBV6-6 | . | CASSPETGSRPQHF | TGTGCCAGCAGTCCCGAGACAGGGTCGAGGCCCCAGCATTTT
TRBJ1-5 | . | TRBV29-1 | once | CSVKGQGGNQPQHF | TGCAGCGTTAAGGGGCAGGGAGGCAATCAGCCCCAGCATTTT
TRBJ1-4 | . | TRBV30 | . | CAWNVGIGEKLFF | TGTGCCTGGAACGTGGGGATCGGGGAAAAACTGTTTTTT
TRBJ1-1 | . | TRBV28 | . | CASKPPAFTEAFF | TGTGCCAGTAAACCTCCCGCGTTCACTGAAGCTTTCTTT
TRBJ1-2 | . | TRBV7-9 | . | CASSLRDSPENYTF | TGTGCCAGCAGCTTACGGGACTCCCCGGAGAACTACACCTTC
TRBJ1-4 | TRBD1 | TRBV29-1 | . | CSVRNPGGGNEKLFF | TGCAGCGTTCGAAATCCAGGGGGAGGTAATGAAAAACTGTTTTTT
TRBJ2-1 | TRBD2 | TRBV28 | once | CASSLFGLAYNEQFF | TGTGCCAGCAGTTTATTTGGACTAGCGTACAATGAGCAGTTCTTC
TRBJ1-1 | . | TRBV28 | . | CASGGGKRAFF | TGTGCCAGCGGGGGGGGGAAGAGAGCTTTCTTT
TRBJ2-1 | . | TRBV24-1 | . | CATSLTGSYNEQFF | TGTGCCACCAGTTTGACGGGATCCTACAATGAGCAGTTCTTC
TRBJ1-1 | TRBD1 | TRBV28 | . | CASRGQGVSYTEAFF | TGTGCCAGCAGGGGACAGGGGGTAAGTTACACTGAAGCTTTCTTT